This is a list of T cell receptor beta chains from one sample in a study of T cell repertoires in cytomegalovirus infection. Via MiXCR, TCRdb re-called the reads, giving one row per CDR3 protein. The table shows around 740,000 distinct CDR3 sequences, with about 40% occurring only once. Sequenced input: PBMCs. These receptors were collected from a human donor in good health (CMV status not recorded). Some clones in this sample may be carry-over from other donors' samples. Each CDR3 is given with its conserved first and last residue. Each record gives: CDR3 length, V gene, D gene, J gene, clone size, CDR3 DNA, CDR3 protein. The D gene is left open where the match is weak. Not all rows give a size; the values are once, few, many and, for expanded clones, a class.

>15|TRBV2|.|TRBJ2-4|few
TGTGCCAGCGACAAGTCTCTAGACCCTAAAAACATTCAGTACTTC
CASDKSLDPKNIQYF
>22|TRBV11-1|.|TRBJ1-1|.
TGTGCCAGCAACTTCTGTTCTGAAAGATGGGACTGGATATTAAAGCGAGGGCCTGAAGCTTTCTTT
CASNFCSERWDWILKRGPEAFF
>16|TRBV7-4|TRBD2|TRBJ2-3|.
TGTGCCAGCAGCAACCCCGAGACTAGCGGGAGAGATACGCAGTATTTT
CASSNPETSGRDTQYF
>19|TRBV28|TRBD1|TRBJ2-6|.
TGTGCCAGCAGTTTATACAGGGGTCGGGTAACACCCAAGGCCAACGTCCTGACTTTC
CASSLYRGRVTPKANVLTF
>18|TRBV7-2|.|TRBJ2-1|.
TGTGCCAGCAGCTTAACCTCGTTCTCAAAGAGGGCCTACAATGAGCAGTTCTTC
CASSLTSFSKRAYNEQFF
>14|TRBV7-9|.|TRBJ1-4|few
TGTGCCAGCAGCTTAGCTTGGACAGCTGAAAAACTGTTTTTT
CASSLAWTAEKLFF
>16|TRBV24-1|.|TRBJ2-7|.
TGTGCCACCACATACCCTCGGCGGGACTCCCCCTACGAGCAGTACTTC
CATTYPRRDSPYEQYF
>12|TRBV7-7|.|TRBJ2-7|.
TGTGCTAGCGCAGGAGAGGACAACGAGCAGTACTTC
CASAGEDNEQYF
>14|TRBV2|.|TRBJ1-1|.
TGTGCCAGCGTTCGGACAGAAATGAACACTGAAGCTTTCTTT
CASVRTEMNTEAFF
>15|TRBV24-1|TRBD1|TRBJ1-4|.
TGTGCCACCAGTGATCCCACGGACAGGGGGCAGGAACTGTTTTTT
CATSDPTDRGQELFF
>14|TRBV7-6|.|TRBJ1-4|.
TGTGCCAGCAGCTTCGAAGGGAGTAATGAAAAACTGTTTTTT
CASSFEGSNEKLFF
>13|TRBV19|.|TRBJ2-7|.
TGTGCCAGTAGTGCCGGACAGTTTTACGAGCAGTACTTC
CASSAGQFYEQYF
>15|TRBV28|TRBD1|TRBJ1-2|.
TGTGCCAGCAGAGGGGCGGAGGGGGCAGGGCGAGGCTACACCTTC
CASRGAEGAGRGYTF
>17|TRBV19|TRBD1|TRBJ2-1|.
TGTGCCAGTAGTATAGCAGGTGCAGGGGGCCCCTACAATGAGCAGTTCTTC
CASSIAGAGGPYNEQFF
>14|TRBV7-2|.|TRBJ2-5|many
TGTGCCAGCAGCGCCTCAAGGTTCGAAGAGACCCAGTACTTC
CASSASRFEETQYF
>14|TRBV19|TRBD1|TRBJ1-2|.
TGTGCCAGTAGGGATAAGGGACAGAGCTATGGCTACACCTTC
CASRDKGQSYGYTF
>14|TRBV7-3|TRBD1|TRBJ1-2|.
TGTGCCAGCAGCTTAATACAGGGGGCTTATGGCTACACCTTC
CASSLIQGAYGYTF
>13|TRBV28|TRBD1|TRBJ1-1|.
TGTGCCAGCAGTTATACAGGGGGCTCTGAAGCTTTCTTT
CASSYTGGSEAFF
>14|TRBV7-2|.|TRBJ1-1|.
TGTGCCAGCAGGCTTGGACAGTTGAACACTGAAGCTTTCTTT
CASRLGQLNTEAFF
>13|TRBV28|.|TRBJ2-7|few
TGTGCCACCAGACCCAGGATCCTCCGGGAGCAGTACTTC
CATRPRILREQYF
>16|TRBV27|TRBD1|TRBJ2-7|few
TGTGCCACCCAAACCCTCGGGGCAGGGGGCTGGTACGAGCAGTACTTC
CATQTLGAGGWYEQYF
>18|TRBV4-1|TRBD1|TRBJ1-1|once
TGCGCCAGCAGCCAAGATTCGGGACAGACACCTATGAACACTGAAGCTTTCTTT
CASSQDSGQTPMNTEAFF
>13|TRBV11-2|.|TRBJ2-2|.
TGTGCCAGCAGCTTCGGCCCGTCCGTTGAGCTGTTTTTT
CASSFGPSVELFF
>14|TRBV7-9|.|TRBJ1-4|few
TGTGCCAGCAGCTTAGGGGTGATAAATGAAAAACTGTTTTTT
CASSLGVINEKLFF
>14|TRBV6-1|.|TRBJ2-3|few
TGTGCCAGCAGTGAATTAGGAAGCACAGATACGCAGTATTTT
CASSELGSTDTQYF
>12|TRBV5-1|.|TRBJ2-7|.
TGCGCCAGCAGCCCCCTTACCGGCGAGCAGTACTTC
CASSPLTGEQYF
>16|TRBV6-2/TRBV6-3|TRBD1|TRBJ1-3|.
TGTGCCAGCAGACCATACAACAGGGGCTCCGGAAACACCATATATTTT
CASRPYNRGSGNTIYF
>15|TRBV7-2|.|TRBJ2-2|many
TGTGCCAGCAGCCTCAGGGATTCGAACACCGGGGAGCTGTTTTTT
CASSLRDSNTGELFF
>11|TRBV19|.|TRBJ1-3|.
TGTGCCAGTATTAACAGGGACACCATATATTTT
CASINRDTIYF
>12|TRBV20-1|.|TRBJ1-4|once
TGCAGTTATAGCCGTGGGGACGAAAAACTGTTTTTT
CSYSRGDEKLFF
>14|TRBV2|TRBD1|TRBJ1-5|.
TGTGCCAGCAGGCAGGACAGGGGGGATCAGCCCCAGCATTTT
CASRQDRGDQPQHF
>14|TRBV29-1|.|TRBJ2-5|.
TGCAGCGTTGAAGAGGGCGCGGGGCCCGGGACCCAGTACTTC
CSVEEGAGPGTQYF
>11|TRBV29-1|.|TRBJ2-7|.
TGCAGCGGTCGGCAAGCCTACGAGCAGTACTTC
CSGRQAYEQYF
>16|TRBV7-8|.|TRBJ2-5|few
TGTGCCAGCAGCGTCCTTGGCGGAAAGCTCGGAGAGACCCAGTACTTC
CASSVLGGKLGETQYF
>17|TRBV7-6|.|TRBJ1-6|.
TGTGCCAGAAGCTTAGGGCGCGCCGGACAGTCTAATTCACCCCTCCACTTT
CARSLGRAGQSNSPLHF
>14|TRBV25-1|.|TRBJ2-5|once
TGTGCCAGCAGTGAAATCGCTAGCTGGGAGACCCAGTACTTC
CASSEIASWETQYF
>14|TRBV29-1|TRBD1|TRBJ1-1|.
TGCAGCGCTGAGACAGGGATAACGAACACTGAAGCTTTCTTT
CSAETGITNTEAFF
>15|TRBV19|.|TRBJ1-1|few
TGTGCCAGTAGTATGAGGCTCCTGGGAGGAGCTGAAGCTTTCTTT
CASSMRLLGGAEAFF
>15|TRBV4-1|.|TRBJ1-4|.
TGCGCCAGCAGCCAAGAACGGTCATTTCATGAAAAACTGTTTTTT
CASSQERSFHEKLFF
>16|TRBV9|.|TRBJ1-2|.
TGTGCCAGCAGCGTGTTCGACAGGATTAGTAACTATGGCTACACCTTC
CASSVFDRISNYGYTF
>17|TRBV7-8|TRBD2|TRBJ2-3|many
TGTGCCAGCAGCCCCCGACTAGCGGGGTCCTCCACAGATACGCAGTATTTT
CASSPRLAGSSTDTQYF
>16|TRBV11-2|TRBD1|TRBJ2-2|.
TGTGCCAGCAGCTTAGTCGGACAGGGGGTACCCGGGGAGCTGTTTTTT
CASSLVGQGVPGELFF
>13|TRBV5-1|.|TRBJ1-4|.
TGCGCCAGTAGAGTGGGTGAGAATGAAAAACTGTTTTTT
CASRVGENEKLFF
>15|TRBV18|TRBD1|TRBJ1-1|.
TGTGCCAGCTCACCACAGGGGGCCAAGAACACTGAAGCTTTCTTT
CASSPQGAKNTEAFF
>14|TRBV27|.|TRBJ2-2|few
TGTGCCAGCAGTTTGGGATACGCCACCGGGGAGCTGTTTTTT
CASSLGYATGELFF
>17|TRBV27|.|TRBJ2-4|.
TGTGCCAGCAGTTTCTCTATCACACCTGCGGCCAAAAACATTCAGTACTTC
CASSFSITPAAKNIQYF
>14|TRBV24-1|.|TRBJ1-2|.
TGTGCCACCAGTGAGCCCGGGAATAACTATGGCTACACCTTC
CATSEPGNNYGYTF
>16|TRBV6-8|.|TRBJ1-4|.
TGTGCCCGCAAGAAGGTGGGCAGCCTAAGGAATGAAAAACTGTTTTTT
CARKKVGSLRNEKLFF
>15|TRBV19|TRBD1|TRBJ1-5|.
TGTGCCAGTAGGCGCGACAGGGCCGACAATCAGCCCCAGCATTTT
CASRRDRADNQPQHF
>15|TRBV6-1|TRBD1|TRBJ1-2|many
TGTGCCAGCAGTTCCCTACGACAGGGACCTCTTGGCTACACCTTC
CASSSLRQGPLGYTF
>14|TRBV7-3|.|TRBJ1-1|.
TGTGCCAGCAGCTTGGCGGGGGGGACCACTGAAGCTTTCTTT
CASSLAGGTTEAFF
>11|TRBV20-1|.|TRBJ1-1|.
TGCAGTGCTAGGCAATCATCTGAAGCTTTCTTT
CSARQSSEAFF
>15|TRBV28|TRBD1|TRBJ1-1|few
TGTGCCAGCAGTTTAATGGGACAGGGGAACACTGAAGCTTTCTTT
CASSLMGQGNTEAFF